This entry lists 17 T cell receptor beta chains sequenced from one sample in a study of T cell repertoires in cytomegalovirus infection. Which antigens these TCRs recognize remains unknown. MiXCR, applied by TCRdb to the reads, yields one record per CDR3 protein. The sample shows some 800,000 distinct CDR3 sequences, roughly 33% of them seen only once. The specimen comprised cultured CD8+ T cells from PBMCs, sampled from culture after CMV antigen stimulation. These receptors all stem from a human donor in good health (CMV status not recorded). Some clones in this sample may be carry-over from other donors' samples.

Worth noting for this clonotype: Possible read error: a much larger clone is one base away. The chain is built from TRBV20-1 and TRBJ1-3; 7 bases are shared with TRBD1. The germline V gene encodes CDR1 DFQATT and CDR2 SNEGSKA (reference sequence). J was trimmed by 4 bases and V by 7 bases; bases with no gene match: 4. This CDR3 region has 12 residues. CDR3 in amino acids: CSVGTDGNTIYF. Here the CDR3 DNA reads TGCAGTGTCGGGACAGACGGAAACACCATATATTTT.

In this sample, this clonotype turned up many times. The CDR3 sequence is CASSFSLIPGELFF. The CDR3 coding sequence is TGTGCCAGCAGCTTCTCTTTAATCCCGGGGGAGCTGTTTTTT. The chain combines TRBV7-2 with TRBJ2-2; no definite D call. The CDR3 length is 14 residues. The germline CDR1 and CDR2 sequences are SGHTA and FQGNSA. The ends were cut back, 3 bases at V and 8 bases at J, with 13 bases in the middle.

The V call is TRBV28, the J call TRBJ2-3, with D uncertain. CDR1 is MDHEN and CDR2 is SYDVKM in the germline V gene. The CDR3 runs 15 residues. The V end was cut by 1 base, the J end by 0 bases, with 8 bases between. The CDR3 loop is CASSLYEESTDTQYF. The CDR3, as DNA: TGTGCCAGCAGTTTATACGAGGAAAGCACAGATACGCAGTATTTT.

This clonotype was seen at least ten times. The CDR3 DNA reads TGTGCCAGCAGCCCGTCTTATGGCTACACCTTC. It codes for CASSPSYGYTF. This chain uses TRBV7-9 with TRBJ1-2; D gene ambiguous. The CDR3 is made up of 11 amino acids. CDR1 is SEHNR and CDR2 is FQNEAQ in the germline V gene (reference sequence). With 5 bases removed from V and 5 bases from J, the gap between germline ends came to 6 bases.

This chain uses TRBV18 with TRBJ2-5; 8 nucleotides agree with TRBD2. CDR1 KGHSH and CDR2 LQKENI come from the germline V gene. This CDR3 spans 16 amino acids. The trim removed 1 base at V and 5 bases at J, leaving 9 bases unmatched. The CDR3 loop reads CASSPLGGGLRETQYF. The CDR3 bases are TGTGCCAGCTCACCACTCGGCGGGGGGCTCCGGGAGACCCAGTACTTC.

V gene TRBV2 combines with J gene TRBJ1-1; no clear D gene. Germline V CDR1 and CDR2: SNHLY, FYNNEI. The V end lost 3 bases, the J end lost 8 bases, and 10 bases lay between the germline ends. The CDR3 extends over 12 amino acids. CDR3 bases: TGTGCCAGCAGTGAGGCGACACGGGAAGCTTTCTTT. Residues: CASSEATREAFF.

This clonotype was detected only a few times. The chain recombines TRBV11-2 with TRBJ2-5; 9 nucleotides line up with TRBD1. The V segment lost 3 bases and the J segment 2 bases; nucleotides outside the gene matches: 10. This CDR3 has 17 residues. The V gene's germline CDR1 is SGHAT and CDR2 FQNNGV. The chain's CDR3 is CASSFLSTTGGQETQYF. The CDR3, as DNA: TGTGCCAGCAGCTTCCTCTCCACGACAGGGGGACAAGAGACCCAGTACTTC.

This clonotype was picked up a small number of times. The chain links TRBV12-3 or TRBV12-4 to TRBJ2-2; D possibly matches TRBD1 or TRBD2 (7 bases each). V was cut by 8 bases and J by 0 bases, with 22 bases left in between. The CDR3 covers 18 residues. As DNA, the CDR3 is TGTGCCAGCCTTTCATCCCAGGGGGGGTTAACGAACACCGGGGAGCTGTTTTTT. It translates to CASLSSQGGLTNTGELFF.

This sequence joins TRBV20-1 and TRBJ2-7; perhaps TRBD1 as D (5 bases). Trimming took off 5 bases at V and 4 bases at J, with 9 bases between the two ends. Germline loops: CDR1 DFQATT, CDR2 SNEGSKA (reference sequence). The CDR3 runs to 11 residues. CDR3 protein: CSARDSYEQYV. Here the CDR3 DNA reads TGCAGTGCTCGTGACAGTTACGAGCAGTACGTC.

The CDR3 sequence is CASSSHTRLNPHYLAKNIQYF. CDR3 DNA: TGTGCCAGCAGTTCGCATACTCGACTAAACCCCCATTACTTAGCCAAAAACATTCAGTACTTC. The genes are TRBV28 and TRBJ2-4; tentative D call: TRBD2 (5 bases). The CDR3 has 21 amino acids. The ends were cut back, 4 bases at V and 0 bases at J, with 28 bases in the middle. Germline-derived CDR1 and CDR2 are MDHEN and SYDVKM.

The genes are TRBV6-5 and TRBJ2-1; the D is unclear. The CDR3 is 12 amino acids. V was pared by 0 bases and J by 12 bases, with 9 bases between. CDR1 and CDR2 from the germline V gene are MNHEY and SVGAGI. CDR3 coding DNA: TGTGCCAGCAGTTACTCCCCGGGTCTGCAGTTCTTC. It yields the protein CASSYSPGLQFF.

This chain joins TRBV19 and TRBJ1-6; D gene unclear. This CDR3 comprises 15 residues. Trimming took 5 bases from V and 0 from J, leaving 8 bases between them. CDR1 is LNHDA and CDR2 is SQIVND in the germline V gene (reference sequence). CDR3 sequence: CASSGLSSYNSPLHF. CDR3 bases: TGTGCCAGTAGTGGGCTGAGCTCCTATAATTCACCCCTCCACTTT.

This sequence joins TRBV5-4 and TRBJ2-6, with TRBD1 matching 9 bases. V dropped 4 bases and J dropped 3; count of bases not matched to a gene: 14. This CDR3 is built from 19 residues. Germline CDR1 SGHNT, CDR2 YYREEE (reference sequence). Written as DNA, the CDR3 is TGTGCCAGCAGCCCATCGGGGACAGGGCTATCGGATGGGGCCAACGTCCTGACTTTC. Its translation: CASSPSGTGLSDGANVLTF.

This clonotype was found many times. The chain uses TRBV7-2 and TRBJ1-4, with 9 bases matching TRBD1. V was clipped by 3 bases and J by 7 bases; unmatched bases: 12. Germline CDR1 and CDR2: SGHTA and FQGNSA. The length of the CDR3 is 17 residues. The CDR3 bases are TGTGCCAGCAGCTTCCCGGGGACAGGGAGAATATCTGAAAAACTGTTTTTT. It yields the protein CASSFPGTGRISEKLFF. Combining the CDR3 with reference TRBV7-2 and TRBJ1-4 gives the whole variable domain GAGVSQSPSNKVTEKGKDVELRCDPISGHTALYWYRQSLGQGLEFLIYFQGNSAPDKSGLPSDRFSAERTGGSVSTLTIQRTQQEDSAVYLCASSFPGTGRISEKLFFGSGTQLSVL.

The rearrangement uses TRBV12-3 or TRBV12-4 and TRBJ1-2; D unclear. The CDR3 is 13 amino acids. Trimming pared 6 bases from V and 6 bases from J, leaving 14 bases between. CDR3 DNA: TGTGCCAGCAGCCTCGGGGTGTTGGATGGCTACACCTTC. As protein: CASSLGVLDGYTF.

This clonotype was found a few times. The chain uses TRBV20-1 and TRBJ1-1; D unresolved. Trimming left V 2 bases short and J 3 bases short, with 13 bases between. The CDR3 contains 14 residues. Germline V gene data show CDR1 as DFQATT and CDR2 as SNEGSKA (reference sequence). The CDR3 is CSARSSSGDTEAFF. In DNA, the CDR3 is TGCAGTGCTAGAAGTTCGTCTGGGGACACTGAAGCTTTCTTT.

The chain links TRBV19 to TRBJ1-5, with no clear D. The V end lost 10 bases, the J end lost 9 bases, and 13 bases lay between the germline ends. Germline loops: CDR1 LNHDA, CDR2 SQIVND (reference sequence). The CDR3 consists of 11 residues. CDR3 bases: TGTGCCACTGGGTTCGGGTGGCCCCAGCATTTT. It specifies CATGFGWPQHF.